The 26 T cell receptor beta chains below come from one sample, sequenced in a study of T cell repertoires in cytomegalovirus infection. These TCRs are of unknown antigen specificity. TCRdb re-called the reads through MiXCR, storing one row per CDR3 protein. The sample has some 900,000 distinct CDR3 sequences, about 33% seen once. Sample: cultured CD8+ T cells from PBMCs, taken from culture after CMV antigen stimulation. Receptors originate from a human donor in good health (CMV status not recorded). Some clones in this sample may be carry-over from other donors' samples.

This clonotype was seen more than once but under ten times. This chain joins TRBV15 and TRBJ2-7; the match to TRBD2 covers 7 bases. V trimming: 3 bases; J trimming: 3 bases; junction bases outside the gene matches: 11. The CDR3 length is 16 residues. Germline CDR1 reads LNHNV; CDR2 reads YYDKDF (reference sequence). The CDR3 loop reads CATSSSRVAGVYEQYF. The CDR3, as DNA: TGTGCCACCAGCAGTTCCCGGGTAGCGGGTGTCTACGAGCAGTACTTC.

This clonotype appeared many times. This sequence joins TRBV7-8 and TRBJ2-1; D not certain. This CDR3 is 11 amino acids long. Trimming stripped 6 bases from V and 7 bases from J, with 7 bases between. Germline V gives CDR1 SGHVS, CDR2 FQNEAQ. The CDR3 coding sequence is TGTGCCAGCAGTTTCGGGAATGAGCAGTTCTTC. Amino acid sequence: CASSFGNEQFF. The full variable domain, in which reference TRBV7-8 and TRBJ2-1 provide the parts outside the CDR3, is GAGVSQSPRYKVAKRGQDVALRCDPISGHVSLFWYQQALGQGPEFLTYFQNEAQLDKSGLPSDRFFAERPEGSVSTLKIQRTQQEDSAVYLCASSFGNEQFFGPGTRLTVL.

The V and J genes are TRBV5-6 and TRBJ1-5; D not resolved. This CDR3 has 12 amino acids. The germline V and J ends were trimmed by 2 bases and 9 bases, with 9 bases remaining between them. Per the germline V gene, CDR1 is SGHDT and CDR2 is YYEEEE. The CDR3 DNA reads as TGTGCCAGCAGCTTCCACACGGGGCCCCAGCATTTT. Amino acids: CASSFHTGPQHF.

This clonotype has more than one count but fewer than ten. CDR3 residues: CASSQDLVQALRTEQYF. In DNA, the CDR3 is TGCGCCAGCAGCCAAGATTTAGTACAGGCTCTTCGTACCGAGCAGTACTTC. This rearrangement joins TRBV4-1 to TRBJ2-7; D perhaps matches TRBD1 (5 bases). V lost 0 bases to trimming and J lost 6 bases, with 21 bases between them. Germline CDR1 and CDR2: MGHRA and YSYEKL. The CDR3 length is 17 residues.

The V call is TRBV12-5, the J call TRBJ1-1, with a possible D match to TRBD1 (6 bases). This CDR3 has 20 amino acids. Trimming shortened V by 3 bases and J by 0 bases, and 26 bases separated the two germline ends. Germline V gives CDR1 LGHNT, CDR2 FRNRAP. CDR3 bases: TGTGCTAGTGGTTTCTGGACCGAGAACAGGGTCTACCCGATGAACACTGAAGCTTTCTTT. Amino acids: CASGFWTENRVYPMNTEAFF.

The rearrangement links TRBV6-5 to TRBJ2-6; possible D gene TRBD1, 6 bases. This CDR3 has 17 amino acids. The V and J ends lost 5 bases and 0 bases respectively, with 14 bases between them. The V gene's germline CDR1 is MNHEY and CDR2 SVGAGI. The CDR3 region has the DNA TGTGCCAGCAGTATACAGGGAGCCTCCTCTGGGGCCAACGTCCTGACTTTC. It encodes CASSIQGASSGANVLTF.

To note about this clonotype: Sequence at one end of the junction differs from germline and may be a read error. The chain is built from TRBV4-1 and TRBJ1-1, with 12 bases matching TRBD1. The CDR3 totals 14 residues. The germline V gene has CDR1 MGHRA and CDR2 YSYEKL. CDR3 region: CASSQGQGANEAFF. CDR3 bases: TGTGCCAGCAGCCAGGGACAGGGGGCCAATGAAGCTTTCTTT.

V and J are TRBV19 and TRBJ2-1, with D maybe TRBD1 (7 bases). The V end was cut by 1 base, the J end by 1 base, with 11 bases between. Germline V gene data show CDR1 as LNHDA and CDR2 as SQIVND (reference sequence). This CDR3 has 16 amino acids. For the CDR3, the DNA is TGTGCCAGTAGTATAGCCCAGGGGGGATCCTACAATGAGCAGTTCTTC. This translates into CASSIAQGGSYNEQFF. The variable domain in full, completed from reference TRBV19 and TRBJ2-1, reads DGGITQSPKYLFRKEGQNVTLSCEQNLNHDAMYWYRQDPGQGLRLIYYSQIVNDFQKGDIAEGYSVSREKKESFPLTVTSAQKNPTAFYLCASSIAQGGSYNEQFFGPGTRLTVL.

The CDR3 protein is CASSQAFTGLELFF. As DNA, the CDR3 is TGCGCCAGCAGCCAAGCCTTCACAGGGTTGGAGCTGTTTTTT. The chain uses TRBV4-1 and TRBJ2-2, with a possible D match to TRBD1 (6 bases). Germline V gene lookup returns CDR1 MGHRA and CDR2 YSYEKL. The CDR3 is 14 residues long. Deletions cut 1 base from V and 10 bases from J, with 13 bases between.

This clonotype was seen ten or more times. V and J are TRBV7-2 and TRBJ2-3; 9 nucleotides agree with TRBD2. The CDR3 spans 16 residues. Trimming cost V 3 bases and J 0 bases; bases outside gene matches: 4. The germline CDR1 and CDR2 sequences are SGHTA and FQGNSA. The CDR3 DNA reads as TGTGCCAGCAGCTTCGTAGCGGGGGAGAGCACAGATACGCAGTATTTT. Translated: CASSFVAGESTDTQYF.

Points on this clonotype: Compared with germline, one end of the junction differs, possibly owing to a read error. This chain uses TRBV2 with TRBJ2-4, with D possibly being TRBD1 or TRBD2 (7 bases each). Germline CDR1 reads SNHLY; CDR2 reads FYNNEI. This CDR3 comprises 10 residues. The CDR3 here is CASRGGGANF. The CDR3 nucleotides are TGTGCCAGCAGGGGAGGGGGCGCCAACTTC.

V gene TRBV2 combines with J gene TRBJ2-5; a possible D gene is TRBD1 (7 bases). The V and J ends lost 9 bases and 5 bases respectively, with 13 bases between them. Germline V CDR1 and CDR2: SNHLY, FYNNEI. The CDR3 contains 12 residues. The CDR3 coding sequence is TGTGCCAGTTCCAGGGGGGATGAGACCCAGTACTTC. Translation gives CASSRGDETQYF.

This clonotype was seen only once. The gene calls are TRBV9 and TRBJ1-1, with D uncertain. Trimming left V 2 bases short and J 0 bases short, with 8 bases between. Germline CDR1 reads SGDLS; CDR2 reads YYNGEE. The CDR3 is made up of 14 amino acids. The CDR3: CASSVRNMNTEAFF. The CDR3 region has the DNA TGTGCCAGCAGCGTCAGGAACATGAACACTGAAGCTTTCTTT.

This clonotype was detected a few times. The chain couples TRBV7-9 to TRBJ1-5; possible D gene TRBD1, 5 bases. V gave up 4 bases and J gave up 4 bases, with 14 bases separating them. The length of the CDR3 is 15 residues. Germline V gene lookup returns CDR1 SEHNR and CDR2 FQNEAQ (reference sequence). CDR3 loop: CASSWNGAVNQPQHF. As DNA, the CDR3 is TGTGCCAGCAGCTGGAACGGGGCAGTGAATCAGCCCCAGCATTTT.

This chain links TRBV27 with TRBJ1-6; no firm D call. Germline V gene sequence: CDR1 MNHEY, CDR2 SMNVEV (reference sequence). Trimming took off 0 bases at V and 7 bases at J, with 13 bases between the two ends. This CDR3 comprises 16 residues. The CDR3 nucleotides read TGTGCCAGCAGTTTATCGGGGTCAGAGACAAATTCACCCCTCCACTTT. It codes for CASSLSGSETNSPLHF.

This clonotype was recorded many times. This chain links TRBV7-2 with TRBJ2-2, with 7 bases lining up with TRBD2. The ends lost 4 bases at V and 5 bases at J; junction bases unmatched: 7. Germline CDR1 and CDR2: SGHTA and FQGNSA. The CDR3 sequence is 15 residues long. CDR3 bases: TGTGCCAGCAGCTCCGGGCAGGGAGGGACCGGGGAGCTGTTTTTT. Translated: CASSSGQGGTGELFF.

As regards this clonotype: A much larger clone differs from this one at a single base, so this may be a read error. The chain has TRBV25-1 and TRBJ1-2; D ambiguous. Per germline, CDR1 MGHDK and CDR2 SYGVNS. The CDR3 spans 14 residues. V shed 4 bases and J shed 0 bases, with 9 bases lying between them. CDR3 residues: CASSGRSANYGYTF. The CDR3 bases are TGTGCCAGCAGTGGCCGGTCAGCTAACTATGGCTACACCTTC.

The J gene is TRBJ2-7, the V gene TRBV27; 11 positions match TRBD2. V shed 5 bases and J 2 bases; nucleotides not matched to a gene: 2. The germline CDR1 and CDR2 sequences are MNHEY and SMNVEV (reference sequence). This CDR3 is 14 amino acids long. Written as DNA, the CDR3 is TGTGCCAGCAGTATAGCGGGGGGGCCCTACGAGCAGTACGTC. Translating it yields CASSIAGGPYEQYV.

This chain uses TRBV6-2 or TRBV6-3 with TRBJ2-1; 7 nucleotides match TRBD1. Trimming cost V 5 bases and J 7 bases; bases outside gene matches: 5. This CDR3 region has 13 residues. The germline V gene has CDR1 MNHEY and CDR2 SVGEGT. CDR3 DNA sequence: TGTGCCAGCAGTGATTCAGGGGGTAATGAGCAGTTCTTC. Amino acids: CASSDSGGNEQFF.

This rearrangement joins TRBV7-2 to TRBJ2-2, with D perhaps TRBD1 (5 bases). Germline lookup yields CDR1 SGHTA and CDR2 FQGNSA. The ends were cut back, 1 base at V and 2 bases at J, with 14 bases in the middle. The CDR3 is made up of 17 amino acids. In nucleotides, the CDR3 is TGTGCCAGCAGCTTAGGCCCCGACAGCGATAACACCGGGGAGCTGTTTTTT. This sequence encodes CASSLGPDSDNTGELFF.

The gene calls are TRBV9 and TRBJ1-2, with TRBD1 matching 11 bases. The germline V gene encodes CDR1 SGDLS and CDR2 YYNGEE. This CDR3 has 15 amino acids. With 3 bases clipped from V and 8 bases from J, the junction kept 9 bases outside the gene matches. The CDR3 region has the DNA TGTGCCAGCAGCGCGCTTGGACAGGGGGCGTCCGGCTACACCTTC. This translates into CASSALGQGASGYTF.

The V gene is TRBV6-1, the J gene TRBJ2-7; no definite D call. V shed 2 bases and J shed 3 bases, with 8 bases lying between them. In germline, CDR1 is MNHNS, CDR2 SASEGT. The length of the CDR3 is 13 residues. CDR3 bases: TGTGCCAGCAGTGAAAGACATGTCTACGAGCAGTACTTC. Amino acids: CASSERHVYEQYF.

This clonotype was picked up many times. This chain uses TRBV7-2 with TRBJ1-5, with TRBD1 matching over 8 bases. The germline gives CDR1 SGHTA, CDR2 FQGNSA. The CDR3 runs to 16 residues. V gave up 5 bases and J gave up 2 bases; unmatched junction bases: 8. In DNA, the CDR3 is TGTGCCAGCAGCCCAGACAGGGGCCGGGGCAATCAGCCCCAGCATTTT. This encodes CASSPDRGRGNQPQHF.

The rearrangement joins TRBV20-1 to TRBJ1-2; TRBD1 might be the D (5 bases). The V gene's germline CDR1 is DFQATT and CDR2 SNEGSKA (reference sequence). Trimming stripped 5 bases from V and 0 bases from J, with 10 bases between. The CDR3 has 13 residues. DNA for the CDR3: TGCAGTGCTGAACAGGACACTAACTATGGCTACACCTTC. It codes for CSAEQDTNYGYTF.

The chain joins TRBV20-1 to TRBJ2-3; D might be TRBD1 (5 bases). Germline loops: CDR1 DFQATT, CDR2 SNEGSKA (reference sequence). Trimming cost V 1 base and J 2 bases, with 13 bases left between them. The CDR3 has 15 residues. For the CDR3, the DNA is TGCAGTGCTAGAGGAATGACAGTCGACACAGATACGCAGTATTTT. Protein sequence: CSARGMTVDTDTQYF.

This clonotype turned up a few times. The rearrangement uses TRBV7-6 and TRBJ1-1; D might be TRBD1 (5 bases). Between the trimmed V and J ends, which lost 5 bases and 7 bases, there was a span of 20 bases. Germline assignment: CDR1 SGHVS and CDR2 FNYEAQ. This CDR3 contains 15 residues. The CDR3 DNA reads as TGTGCCAGCAGCCTCAGTGGGGGGGTAGCTAATGAAGCTTTCTTT. Translating gives CASSLSGGVANEAFF.